Reported below is one T cell receptor (beta chain). This specimen belongs to a study of control samples from healthy donors and cancer patients. Profiling relied on immunoSEQ multiplex PCR, and the TCRdb table lists in-frame clones only, not all of them. The data contain over 150,000 clones, around 94% of them seen just once; the ten biggest clones take up roughly 1.3%. The CDR3 contains 15 residues. The germline V gene has CDR1 SGHRS and CDR2 YFSETQ. The J segment lost 0 bases and the V segment lost 4 bases, leaving 4 bases of the junction unmatched. The chain couples TRBV5-1 to TRBJ1-3; 7 bases match TRBD1. Source material: blood. This TCR was recovered from a woman aged 18-35 years in good health. The CDR3: CASSAWDSSGNTIYF. For the CDR3, the DNA is TGCGCCAGCAGCGCCTGGGACAGCTCTGGAAACACCATATATTTT.